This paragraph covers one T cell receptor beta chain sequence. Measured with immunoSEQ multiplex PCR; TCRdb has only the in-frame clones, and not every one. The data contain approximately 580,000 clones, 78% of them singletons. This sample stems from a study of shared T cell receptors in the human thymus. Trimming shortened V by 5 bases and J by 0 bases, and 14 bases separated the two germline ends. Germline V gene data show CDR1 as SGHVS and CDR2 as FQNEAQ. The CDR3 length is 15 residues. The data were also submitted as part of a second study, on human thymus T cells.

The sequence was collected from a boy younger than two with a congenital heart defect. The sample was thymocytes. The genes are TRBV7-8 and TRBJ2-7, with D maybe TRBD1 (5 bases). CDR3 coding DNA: TGTGCCAGCAGCCCGGACACAAAGCCCTCCTACGAGCAGTACTTC. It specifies CASSPDTKPSYEQYF.